This T cell receptor beta chain comes out of a study of blood T cells in healthy people across ages. PCR was performed a second time for 7 to 11 cycles using a sample-barcoded 5' primer and a J-beta primer mix. Researchers report that a template-switch adaptor with 12 random nucleotides tagged each cDNA molecule. MiXCR was run by TCRdb on the 5' RACE reads, yielding one entry per CDR3 protein. Among 1.5 million to 1.9 million distinct CDR3 sequences listed, roughly 43% were seen once. V trimming: 11 bases; J trimming: 2 bases; junction bases outside the gene matches: 13. CDR1 and CDR2 from the germline V gene are MNHEY and SMNVEV (reference sequence). This CDR3 has 16 residues.

The chain has TRBV27 and TRBJ2-5; 11 bases are a match to TRBD2. The source is a woman aged 18-29 years in good health. The sample comprised blood. The CDR3 sequence is CASNPHSGRGQETQYF. CDR3 DNA sequence: TGTGCCTCAAATCCCCATAGCGGGAGGGGACAAGAGACCCAGTACTTC.